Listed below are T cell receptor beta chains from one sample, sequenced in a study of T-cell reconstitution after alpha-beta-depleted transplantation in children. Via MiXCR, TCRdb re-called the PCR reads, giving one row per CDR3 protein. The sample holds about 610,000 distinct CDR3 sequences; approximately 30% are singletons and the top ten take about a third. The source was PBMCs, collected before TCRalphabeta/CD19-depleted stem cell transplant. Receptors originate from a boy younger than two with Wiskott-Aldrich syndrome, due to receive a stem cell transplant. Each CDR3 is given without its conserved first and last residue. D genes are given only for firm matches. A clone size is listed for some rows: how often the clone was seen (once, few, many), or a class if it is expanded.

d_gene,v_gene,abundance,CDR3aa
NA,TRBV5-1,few,ASSLGLIAYEQY
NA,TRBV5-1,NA,ASSLESRGGEKLF
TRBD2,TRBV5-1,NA,ASSWTSGLRSDGELF
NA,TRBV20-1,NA,SARGVAGNEQF
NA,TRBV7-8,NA,ASSFLGGTDTDTQY
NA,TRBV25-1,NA,ASVPGTDLRETQY
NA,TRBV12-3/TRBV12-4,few,ASSSSSGVNYGYT
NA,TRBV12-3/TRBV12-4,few,ASSATDYGYT
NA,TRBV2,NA,AKARDGLDTQY
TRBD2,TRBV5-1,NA,ASSLLASSGRAQDTQY
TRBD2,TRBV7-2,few,ASQGTSGYYNEQF
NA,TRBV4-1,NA,ASSQVLAYRSSYEQY
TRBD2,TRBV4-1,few,ASSQDLAGGLLATQY
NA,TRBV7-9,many,ASSLSLGTDTQY
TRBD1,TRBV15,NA,ATSPWDRGLTGELF
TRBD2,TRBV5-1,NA,ASSFGGGKVNEQY
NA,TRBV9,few,ASASSYNEQF
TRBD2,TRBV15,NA,ATSRSRGGDYLNYEQY
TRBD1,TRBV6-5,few,ASSYQGAGEQF
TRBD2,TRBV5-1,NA,ASSLPSGTPHEQF
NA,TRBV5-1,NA,ASSLTGFLGTQY
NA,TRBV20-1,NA,SARDRPQQF
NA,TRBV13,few,ASSLTRFEQF
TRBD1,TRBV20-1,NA,SANQPGGGDEKLF
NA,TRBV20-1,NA,SARLYVADYYEQY
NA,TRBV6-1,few,ASSERGRSNQPQH
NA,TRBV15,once,ATSRTNYEQY
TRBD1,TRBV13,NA,ASRKTGVGELF
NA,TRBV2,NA,ASSFQIGAKNIQY
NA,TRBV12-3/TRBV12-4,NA,ASSSTGHRVEAF
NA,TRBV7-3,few,ASSLMSSGYNEQF
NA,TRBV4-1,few,ASSQDWATGYEQY
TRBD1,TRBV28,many,ASSSQGQGAKNSPLH
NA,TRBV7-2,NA,ASSVRRFDEKLF
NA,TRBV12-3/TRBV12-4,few,ASRPNRVWNTEAF
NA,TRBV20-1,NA,SARDNGGATEETQY
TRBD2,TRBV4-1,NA,ASSPATSGRSKNIQY
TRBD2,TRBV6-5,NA,ASSYGSLAGGSYNEQF
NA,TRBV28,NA,ASSMTIPYEQY
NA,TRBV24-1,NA,ATSDPRQGGEQF
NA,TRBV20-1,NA,SADQGYEQY
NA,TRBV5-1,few,ASSLVGWQEAF
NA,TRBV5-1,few,ASSWIDGP
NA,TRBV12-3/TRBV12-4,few,ASSLRDNSDEQY
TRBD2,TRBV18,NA,ASSPREGGFAYEQY
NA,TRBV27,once,ASSLRAIGELF
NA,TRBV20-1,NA,SARARGPNEKLF
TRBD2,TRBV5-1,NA,ASSFRRGAYEQY
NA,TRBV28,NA,ASSFSSWVETQY
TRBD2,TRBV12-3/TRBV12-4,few,ASSRTSGRETQY